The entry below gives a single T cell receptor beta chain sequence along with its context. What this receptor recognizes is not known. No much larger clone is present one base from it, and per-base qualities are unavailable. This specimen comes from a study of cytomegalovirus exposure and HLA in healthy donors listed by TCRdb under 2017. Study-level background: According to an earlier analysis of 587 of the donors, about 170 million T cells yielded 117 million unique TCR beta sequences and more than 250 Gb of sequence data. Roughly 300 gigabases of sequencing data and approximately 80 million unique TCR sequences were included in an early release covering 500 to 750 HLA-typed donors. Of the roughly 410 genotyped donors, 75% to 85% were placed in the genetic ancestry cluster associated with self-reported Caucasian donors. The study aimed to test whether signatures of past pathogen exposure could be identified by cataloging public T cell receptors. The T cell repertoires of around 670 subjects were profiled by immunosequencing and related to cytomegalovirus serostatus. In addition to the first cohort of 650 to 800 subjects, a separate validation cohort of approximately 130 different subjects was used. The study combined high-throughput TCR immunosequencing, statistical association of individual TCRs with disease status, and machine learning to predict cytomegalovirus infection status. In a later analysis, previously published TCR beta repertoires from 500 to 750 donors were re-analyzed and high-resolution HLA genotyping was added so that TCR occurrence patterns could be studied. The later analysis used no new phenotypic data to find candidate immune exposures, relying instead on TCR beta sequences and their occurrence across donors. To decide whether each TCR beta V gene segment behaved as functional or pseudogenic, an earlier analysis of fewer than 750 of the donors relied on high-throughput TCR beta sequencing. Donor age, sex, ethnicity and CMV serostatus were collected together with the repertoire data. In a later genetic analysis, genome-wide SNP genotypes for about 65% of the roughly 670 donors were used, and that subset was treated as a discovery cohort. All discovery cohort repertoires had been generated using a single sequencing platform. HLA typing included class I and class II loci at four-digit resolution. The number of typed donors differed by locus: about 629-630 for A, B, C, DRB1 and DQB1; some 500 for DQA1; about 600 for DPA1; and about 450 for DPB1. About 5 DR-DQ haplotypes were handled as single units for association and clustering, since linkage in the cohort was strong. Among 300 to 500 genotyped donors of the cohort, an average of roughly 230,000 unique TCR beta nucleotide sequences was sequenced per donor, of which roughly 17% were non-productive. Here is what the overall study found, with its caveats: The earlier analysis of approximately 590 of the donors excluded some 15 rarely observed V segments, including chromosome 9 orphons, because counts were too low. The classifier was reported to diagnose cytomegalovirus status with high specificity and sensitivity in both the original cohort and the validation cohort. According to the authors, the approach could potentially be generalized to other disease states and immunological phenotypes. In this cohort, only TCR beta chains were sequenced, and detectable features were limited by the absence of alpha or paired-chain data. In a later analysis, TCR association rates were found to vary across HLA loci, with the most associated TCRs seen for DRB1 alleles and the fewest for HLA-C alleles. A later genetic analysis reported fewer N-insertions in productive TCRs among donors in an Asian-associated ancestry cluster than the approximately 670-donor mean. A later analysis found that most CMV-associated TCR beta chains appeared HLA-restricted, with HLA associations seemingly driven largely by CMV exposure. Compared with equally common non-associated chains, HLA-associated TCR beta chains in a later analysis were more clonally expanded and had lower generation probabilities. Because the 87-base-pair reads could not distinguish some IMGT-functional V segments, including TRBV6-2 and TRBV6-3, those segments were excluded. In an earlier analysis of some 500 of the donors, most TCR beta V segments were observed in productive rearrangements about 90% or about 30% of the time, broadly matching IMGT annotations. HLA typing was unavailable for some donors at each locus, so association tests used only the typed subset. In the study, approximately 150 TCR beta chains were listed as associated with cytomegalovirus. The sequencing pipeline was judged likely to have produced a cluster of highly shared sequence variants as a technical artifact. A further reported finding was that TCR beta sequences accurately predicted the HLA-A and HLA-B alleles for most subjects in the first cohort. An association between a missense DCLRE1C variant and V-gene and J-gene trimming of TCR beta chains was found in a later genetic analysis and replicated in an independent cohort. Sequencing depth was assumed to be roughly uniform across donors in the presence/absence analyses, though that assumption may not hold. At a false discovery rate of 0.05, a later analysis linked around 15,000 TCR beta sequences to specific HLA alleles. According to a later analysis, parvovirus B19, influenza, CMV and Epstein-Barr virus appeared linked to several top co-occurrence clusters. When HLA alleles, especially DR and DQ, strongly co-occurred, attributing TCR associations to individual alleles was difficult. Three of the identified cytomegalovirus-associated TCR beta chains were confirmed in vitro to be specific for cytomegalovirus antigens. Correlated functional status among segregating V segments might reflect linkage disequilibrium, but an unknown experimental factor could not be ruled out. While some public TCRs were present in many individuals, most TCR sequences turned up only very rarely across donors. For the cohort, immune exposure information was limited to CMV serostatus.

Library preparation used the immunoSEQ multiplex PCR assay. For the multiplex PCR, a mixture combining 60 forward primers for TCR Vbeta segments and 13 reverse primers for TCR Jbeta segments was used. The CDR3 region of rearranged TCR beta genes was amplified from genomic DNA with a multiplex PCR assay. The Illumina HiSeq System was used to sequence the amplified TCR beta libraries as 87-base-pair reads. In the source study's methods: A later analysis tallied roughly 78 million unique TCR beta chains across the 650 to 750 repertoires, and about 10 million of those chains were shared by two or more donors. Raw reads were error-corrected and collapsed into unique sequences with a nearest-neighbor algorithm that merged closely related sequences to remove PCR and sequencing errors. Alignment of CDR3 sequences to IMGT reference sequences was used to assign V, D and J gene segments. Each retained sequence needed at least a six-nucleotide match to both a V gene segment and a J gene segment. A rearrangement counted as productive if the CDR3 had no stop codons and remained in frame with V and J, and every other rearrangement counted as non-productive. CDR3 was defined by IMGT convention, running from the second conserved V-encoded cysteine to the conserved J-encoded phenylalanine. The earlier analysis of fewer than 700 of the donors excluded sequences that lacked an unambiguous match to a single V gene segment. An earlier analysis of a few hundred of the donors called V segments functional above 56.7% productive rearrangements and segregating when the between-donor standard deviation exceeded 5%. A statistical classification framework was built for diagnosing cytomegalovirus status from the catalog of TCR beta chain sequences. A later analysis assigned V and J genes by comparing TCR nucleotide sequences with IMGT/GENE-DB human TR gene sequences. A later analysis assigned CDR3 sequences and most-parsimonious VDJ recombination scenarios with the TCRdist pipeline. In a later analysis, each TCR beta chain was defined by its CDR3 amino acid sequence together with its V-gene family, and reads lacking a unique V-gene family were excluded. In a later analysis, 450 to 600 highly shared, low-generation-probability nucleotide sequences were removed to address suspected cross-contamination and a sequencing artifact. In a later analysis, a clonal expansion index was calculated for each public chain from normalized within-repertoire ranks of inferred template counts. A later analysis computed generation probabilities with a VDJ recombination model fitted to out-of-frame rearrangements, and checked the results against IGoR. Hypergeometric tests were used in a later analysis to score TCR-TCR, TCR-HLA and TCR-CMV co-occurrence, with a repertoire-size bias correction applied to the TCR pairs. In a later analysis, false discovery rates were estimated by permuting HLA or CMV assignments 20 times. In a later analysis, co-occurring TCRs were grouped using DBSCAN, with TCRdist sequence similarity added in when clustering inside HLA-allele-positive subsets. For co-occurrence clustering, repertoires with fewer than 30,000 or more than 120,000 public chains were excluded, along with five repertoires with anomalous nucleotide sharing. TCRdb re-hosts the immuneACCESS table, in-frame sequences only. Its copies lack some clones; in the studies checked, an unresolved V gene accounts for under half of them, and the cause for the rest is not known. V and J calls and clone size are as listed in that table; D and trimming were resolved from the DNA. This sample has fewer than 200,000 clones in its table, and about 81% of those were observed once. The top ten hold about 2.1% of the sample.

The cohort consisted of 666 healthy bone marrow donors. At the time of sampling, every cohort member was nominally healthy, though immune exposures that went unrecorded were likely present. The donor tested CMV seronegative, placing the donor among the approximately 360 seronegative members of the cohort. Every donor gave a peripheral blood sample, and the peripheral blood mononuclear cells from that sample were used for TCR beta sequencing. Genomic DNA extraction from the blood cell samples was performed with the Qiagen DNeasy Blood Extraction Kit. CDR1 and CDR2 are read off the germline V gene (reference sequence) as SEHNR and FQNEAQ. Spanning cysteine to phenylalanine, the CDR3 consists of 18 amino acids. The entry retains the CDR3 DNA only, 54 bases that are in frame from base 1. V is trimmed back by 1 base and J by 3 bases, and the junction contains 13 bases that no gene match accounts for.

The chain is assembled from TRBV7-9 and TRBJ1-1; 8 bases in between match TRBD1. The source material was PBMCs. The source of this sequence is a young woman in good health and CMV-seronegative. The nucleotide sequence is TGTGCCAGCAGCTTAGTCCATCAGGACAGGGTTGAGTACACTGAAGCTTTCTTT. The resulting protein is CASSLVHQDRVEYTEAFF.